These 18 T cell receptor beta chains were sequenced from one sample in a study of shared clonotypes between healthy human individuals. Repertoires were generated with immunoSEQ multiplex PCR, while TCRdb's copy carries only in-frame clones and drops some. The profile shows about 770,000 clones, just under 75% of them singletons. Sequenced: memory CD4+ T cells sorted from blood. As for subset: CD45RA-negative fraction. Receptors originate from a woman aged 25 to 39 in good health.

The rearrangement uses TRBV6-6 and TRBJ1-5; D may be TRBD1 (6 bases). Trimming shortened V by 2 bases and J by 7 bases, and 15 bases separated the two germline ends. Looked up from germline, CDR1 is MNHNY and CDR2 is SVGAGI (reference sequence). The CDR3 has 15 amino acids. This chain's CDR3 is CASSYEGGTGQPQHF. Written as DNA, the CDR3 is TGTGCCAGCAGTTACGAGGGGGGGACGGGACAGCCCCAGCATTTT.

This rearrangement joins TRBV11-3 to TRBJ2-3; 12 nucleotides agree with TRBD2. Trimming removed 4 bases from V and 4 bases from J; junction bases left unmatched: 0. The CDR3 totals 14 residues. CDR1 is SGHNT and CDR2 is YENEEA in the germline V gene. The CDR3 DNA is TGTGCCAGCAGCTCTAGCGGGAGGGCAGATACGCAGTATTTT. It yields the protein CASSSSGRADTQYF.

The chain combines TRBV7-2 with TRBJ2-5; D unclear. The germline CDR1 and CDR2 sequences are SGHTA and FQGNSA. This CDR3 has 14 residues. The V end was cut by 5 bases, the J end by 5 bases, with 15 bases between. The CDR3 spells CASSPSHSRETQYF. In DNA form, the CDR3 reads TGTGCCAGCAGCCCCAGTCACAGTCGGGAGACCCAGTACTTC.

The table lists this clone with a few counts. The chain has TRBV19 and TRBJ1-1; 8 bases align to TRBD1. Germline CDR1 LNHDA, CDR2 SQIVND (reference sequence). This CDR3 spans 13 amino acids. The J segment lost 6 bases and the V segment lost 3 bases, leaving 3 bases of the junction unmatched. Here the CDR3 DNA reads TGTGCCAGTAGTATGGACAGGGTTGCTGAAGCTTTCTTT. Translating gives CASSMDRVAEAFF. Variable domain in full (rest from reference TRBV19 and TRBJ1-1): DGGITQSPKYLFRKEGQNVTLSCEQNLNHDAMYWYRQDPGQGLRLIYYSQIVNDFQKGDIAEGYSVSREKKESFPLTVTSAQKNPTAFYLCASSMDRVAEAFFGQGTRLTVV.

The rearrangement uses TRBV19 and TRBJ2-3; TRBD2 agrees at 8 bases. Germline V gene data show CDR1 as LNHDA and CDR2 as SQIVND (reference sequence). The junction had 10 bases not matched to a gene; V was cut back by 5 bases and J by 3 bases. The CDR3 sequence is 16 residues long. The DNA of the CDR3 is TGTGCCAGTAGTGGGATAGCGGGAAGGGGGACAGATACGCAGTATTTT. It specifies CASSGIAGRGTDTQYF.

V and J are TRBV28 and TRBJ2-7, with 7 bases aligning to TRBD1. CDR1 is MDHEN and CDR2 is SYDVKM in the germline V gene. The CDR3 totals 12 residues. Trimming cost V 7 bases and J 6 bases; bases outside gene matches: 6. The CDR3 coding sequence is TGTGCCAGCACCCCACAGGGGCGCGAGCAGTACTTC. Protein: CASTPQGREQYF.

The rearrangement joins TRBV2 to TRBJ2-7, with 7 bases that match TRBD1. CDR1 is SNHLY, CDR2 FYNNEI, per germline. J was trimmed by 2 bases and V by 2 bases; bases with no gene match: 3. CDR3 size: 14 residues. The CDR3 DNA follows: TGTGCCAGCAGTGAATGGGACAGTGCCTACGAGCAGTACTTC. Translation: CASSEWDSAYEQYF.

The V and J genes are TRBV18 and TRBJ2-1, with D perhaps given as TRBD1 or TRBD2 (5 bases each). With 8 bases removed from V and 6 bases from J, the gap between germline ends came to 17 bases. Germline V gene lookup returns CDR1 KGHSH and CDR2 LQKENI. This CDR3 is built from 14 residues. The CDR3 coding sequence is TGTGCCAGCAGGGACGGAGGAATGTCCAATGAGCAGTTCTTC. Translation: CASRDGGMSNEQFF.

The chain carries TRBV10-2 and TRBJ2-1; the match to TRBD1 covers 7 bases. This CDR3 is built from 14 residues. V dropped 7 bases and J dropped 4; count of bases not matched to a gene: 7. Germline CDR1 reads WSHSY; CDR2 reads SAAADI. CDR3 residues: CASNSDRTYNEQFF. The CDR3 bases are TGCGCCAGCAACTCGGACAGGACATACAATGAGCAGTTCTTC.

This chain uses TRBV7-6 with TRBJ2-2; D unclear. The length of the CDR3 is 15 residues. V gave up 5 bases and J gave up 1 base, with 11 bases separating them. Germline V lookup: CDR1 SGHVS, CDR2 FNYEAQ. The chain's CDR3 is CASSLGQVNTGELFF. The CDR3 nucleotides read TGTGCCAGCAGCCTGGGCCAGGTGAACACCGGGGAGCTGTTTTTT.

The V and J genes are TRBV9 and TRBJ2-5; D gene uncertain. The last part of the DNA fits TRBJ2-7 better; the J call may be wrong. The CDR3 spans 11 residues. Germline CDR1 and CDR2: SGDLS and YYNGEE. The CDR3 here is CASGSSYEQYF. The CDR3 bases are TGTGCCAGCGGTAGCTCCTACGAGCAGTACTTC.

Points on this clone: This same CDR3 is encoded by further DNA sequences in the sample. J is TRBJ2-1 and V is TRBV18; TRBD1 agrees at 8 bases. Per germline, CDR1 KGHSH and CDR2 LQKENI. The CDR3 runs 13 residues. V was pared by 6 bases and J by 6 bases, with 4 bases of the junction left unmatched. CDR3 sequence reads: CASSPDRVNEQFF. The DNA of the CDR3 is TGTGCCAGCTCCCCGGACAGGGTCAATGAGCAGTTCTTC.

V and J are TRBV19 and TRBJ2-2, with D perhaps matching TRBD1 (5 bases). Germline CDR1 is LNHDA and CDR2 is SQIVND (reference sequence). The V gene lost 5 bases and the J gene lost 1 base, with 8 bases spanning the gap. CDR3 length: 14 amino acids. In DNA, the CDR3 is TGTGCCAGTAGTTCCCAGGGGAACACCGGGGAGCTGTTTTTT. This sequence encodes CASSSQGNTGELFF.

Only one count was recorded for this clone. The rearrangement links TRBV4-2 to TRBJ2-3, with D tentatively TRBD1 or TRBD2 (5 bases each). The germline V and J ends were trimmed by 0 bases and 9 bases, with 22 bases remaining between them. Germline V CDR1 and CDR2: LGHNA, YNFKEQ. This CDR3 comprises 17 residues. Written as DNA, the CDR3 is TGTGCCAGCAGCCAAGATAGAATAGGGCAGGGAGTAGAGACGCAGTATTTT. It encodes CASSQDRIGQGVETQYF.

The CDR3 DNA reads TGTGCCAGCTCACCAACCCGGGAGTTCACAGATACGCAGTATTTT. It encodes CASSPTREFTDTQYF. J is TRBJ2-3 and V is TRBV18, with D maybe TRBD2 (6 bases). The V end was cut by 2 bases, the J end by 2 bases, with 11 bases between. The CDR3 spans 15 residues. Germline values: CDR1 KGHSH, CDR2 LQKENI.

V usage is TRBV5-1 and J usage is TRBJ1-1, with D possibly being TRBD1 (5 bases). From germline, CDR1 is SGHRS and CDR2 YFSETQ. V lost 6 bases and J lost 5, with 20 bases in between. CDR3 length: 15 amino acids. This chain's CDR3 is CASTPGRSGPTEAFF. The DNA of the CDR3 is TGCGCCAGCACCCCGGGCAGATCGGGACCGACTGAAGCTTTCTTT.

Only a few counts were recorded for this clone. V usage is TRBV5-8 and J usage is TRBJ2-7, with 8 bases that match TRBD2. The CDR3 runs to 16 residues. The V gene end was trimmed by 1 base and the J gene end by 9 bases; junction bases not matched to a gene: 15. Germline CDR1 and CDR2: SGHTS and YDEGEE. The CDR3 spells CASSLNSGILPTGQYF. The CDR3 DNA follows: TGTGCCAGCAGCTTGAATAGCGGGATCCTACCCACCGGGCAGTACTTC.

This chain connects TRBV18 to TRBJ2-5; 7 bases fit TRBD1. The CDR3 runs 15 residues. Unmatched junction bases numbered 6, after V lost 4 bases and J lost 1 base. Germline assignment: CDR1 KGHSH and CDR2 LQKENI. Written as DNA, the CDR3 is TGTGCCAGCTCACGATCGACAGGGTTCCAAGAGACCCAGTACTTC. Amino acid sequence: CASSRSTGFQETQYF.